This entry describes one T cell receptor (beta chain). Measured with immunoSEQ multiplex PCR; TCRdb has only the in-frame clones, and not every one. Altogether fewer than 200,000 clones are present, about 88% being singletons, with the ten largest covering 9%. The data were obtained in a study of blood T cell repertoires in COVID-19. V was clipped by 5 bases and J by 0 bases, with 14 bases between them. The CDR3 has 16 amino acids. CDR1 is SEHNR and CDR2 is FQNEAQ in the germline V gene (reference sequence). This clonotype originated in a woman aged 18-35 years who had recovered from COVID-19. The chain uses TRBV7-9 and TRBJ1-3; D is unresolved. The sequencing input was PBMCs or T cells enriched from blood (not recorded which). CDR3 in DNA: TGTGCCAGCAGCCCTCAGCTTGGGAGCTCTGGAAACACCATATATTTT. This translates into CASSPQLGSSGNTIYF.